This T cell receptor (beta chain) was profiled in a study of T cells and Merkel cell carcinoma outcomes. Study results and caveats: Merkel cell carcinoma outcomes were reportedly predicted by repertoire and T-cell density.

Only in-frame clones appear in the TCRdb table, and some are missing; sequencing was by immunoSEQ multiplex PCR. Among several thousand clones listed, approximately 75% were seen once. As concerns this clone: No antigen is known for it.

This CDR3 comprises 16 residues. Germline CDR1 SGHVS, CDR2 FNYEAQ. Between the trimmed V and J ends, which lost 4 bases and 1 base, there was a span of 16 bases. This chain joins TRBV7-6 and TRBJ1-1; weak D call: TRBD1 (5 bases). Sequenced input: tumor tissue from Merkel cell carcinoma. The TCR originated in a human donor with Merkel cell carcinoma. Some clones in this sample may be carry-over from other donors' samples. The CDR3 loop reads CASSSLSRDSNTEAFF. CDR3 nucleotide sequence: TGTGCCAGCAGCTCCTTAAGTAGGGACTCGAACACTGAAGCTTTCTTT.